This T cell receptor beta chain was recorded in a study of T cell responses to AZD1222 COVID-19 vaccine. Findings and caveats of the study: Recipients of AZD1222 seropositive at baseline numbered only 6 or 7. None of the repertoires were sampled until the peak T cell response had passed. Clonal diversity was possibly underestimated, and white British individuals and females predominated among donors.

TCRdb's table, derived via immunoSEQ multiplex PCR, lists solely in-frame clones and lacks some. The sample carries 110,000 to 150,000 clones, roughly 88% recorded once. CDR3 length: 13 amino acids. With 3 bases removed from V and 5 bases from J, the gap between germline ends came to 8 bases. CDR1 and CDR2 (germline): KGHSH, LQKENI. On this clone itself: What it binds is unknown.

The V and J genes are TRBV18 and TRBJ2-1; D perhaps matches TRBD1 (5 bases). The source of this sequence is an adult in good health. Sequences were derived from peripheral blood, sampled on day 0 of AZD1222 vaccination. The CDR3 here is CASSPLQDNEQFF. In DNA form, the CDR3 reads TGTGCCAGCTCACCCTTACAGGACAATGAGCAGTTCTTC.